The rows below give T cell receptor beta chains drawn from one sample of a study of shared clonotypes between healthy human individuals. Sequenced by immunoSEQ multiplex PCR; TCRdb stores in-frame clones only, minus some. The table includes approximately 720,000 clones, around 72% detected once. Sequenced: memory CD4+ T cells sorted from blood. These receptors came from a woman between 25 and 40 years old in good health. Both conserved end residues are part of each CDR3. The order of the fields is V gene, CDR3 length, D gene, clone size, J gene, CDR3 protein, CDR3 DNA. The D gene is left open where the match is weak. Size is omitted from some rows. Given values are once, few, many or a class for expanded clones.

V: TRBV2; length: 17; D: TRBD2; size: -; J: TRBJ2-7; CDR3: CASSESGLAGFSYEQYF; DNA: TGTGCCAGCAGTGAATCCGGCCTAGCGGGGTTCTCCTACGAGCAGTACTTC
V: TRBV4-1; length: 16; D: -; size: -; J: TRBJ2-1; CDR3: CASSQGRLAYDNEQFF; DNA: TGCGCCAGCAGCCAAGGGCGGCTAGCGTACGACAATGAGCAGTTCTTC
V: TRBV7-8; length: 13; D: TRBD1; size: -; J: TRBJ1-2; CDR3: CASSLDRAYGYTF; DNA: TGTGCCAGCAGTCTCGACAGGGCTTATGGCTACACCTTC
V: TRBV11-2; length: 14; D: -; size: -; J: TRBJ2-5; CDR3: CASSLDRGLETQYF; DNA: TGTGCCAGCAGCTTAGATCGGGGGTTAGAGACCCAGTACTTC
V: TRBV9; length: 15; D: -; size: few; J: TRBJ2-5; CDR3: CASSVAKLPQETQYF; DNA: TGTGCCAGCAGCGTTGCGAAGCTTCCACAAGAGACCCAGTACTTC
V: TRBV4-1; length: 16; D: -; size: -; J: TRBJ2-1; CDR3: CASSQVPIPSYNEQFF; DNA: TGCGCCAGCAGCCAAGTACCCATCCCCTCCTACAATGAGCAGTTCTTC
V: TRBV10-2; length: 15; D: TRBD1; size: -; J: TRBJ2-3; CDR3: CASRSGTGNADTQYF; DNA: TGCGCCAGCAGATCCGGGACAGGTAACGCAGATACGCAGTATTTT
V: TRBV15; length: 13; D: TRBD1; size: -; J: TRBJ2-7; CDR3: CATRDRASYEQYF; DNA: TGTGCCACCCGGGACAGGGCGTCCTACGAGCAGTACTTC
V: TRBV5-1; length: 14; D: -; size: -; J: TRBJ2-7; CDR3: CASSLGTVGLEQYF; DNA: TGCGCCAGCAGCTTGGGTACAGTCGGGCTCGAGCAGTACTTC
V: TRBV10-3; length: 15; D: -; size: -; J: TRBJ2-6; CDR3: CASSHEVSGANVLTF; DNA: TGTGCCTCTAGTCATGAAGTCTCTGGGGCCAACGTCCTGACTTTC
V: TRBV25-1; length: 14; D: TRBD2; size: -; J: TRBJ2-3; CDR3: CACRGSGSTDTQYF; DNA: TGTGCCTGCCGCGGGAGTGGGAGCACAGATACGCAGTATTTT
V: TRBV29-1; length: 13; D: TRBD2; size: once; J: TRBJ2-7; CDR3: CSVEATSGRGQYF; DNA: TGCAGCGTTGAGGCGACTAGCGGGAGAGGGCAGTACTTC
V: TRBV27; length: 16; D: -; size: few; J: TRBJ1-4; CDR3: CASSPGYVALDEKLFF; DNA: TGTGCCAGCAGCCCAGGGTACGTGGCATTAGATGAAAAACTGTTTTTT
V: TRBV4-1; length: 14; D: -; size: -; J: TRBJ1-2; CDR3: CASSQDRGRIGYTF; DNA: TGCGCCAGCAGCCAAGATCGGGGAAGGATTGGCTACACCTTC
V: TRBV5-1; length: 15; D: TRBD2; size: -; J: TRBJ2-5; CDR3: CASSLGLAGIETQYF; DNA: TGCGCCAGCAGCTTAGGACTAGCGGGAATCGAGACCCAGTACTTC
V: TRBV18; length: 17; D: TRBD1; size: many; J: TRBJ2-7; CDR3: CASSQQGTGTGAGEQYF; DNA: TGTGCCAGCTCCCAACAGGGGACCGGGACAGGGGCTGGCGAGCAGTACTTC
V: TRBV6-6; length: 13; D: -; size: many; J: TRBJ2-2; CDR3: CASSPGVTGELFF; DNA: TGTGCCAGCAGTCCAGGGGTTACCGGGGAGCTGTTTTTT
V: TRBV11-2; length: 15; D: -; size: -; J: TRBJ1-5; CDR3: CASSFQGRGNQPQHF; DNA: TGTGCCAGCAGCTTTCAAGGCAGGGGAAATCAGCCCCAGCATTTT
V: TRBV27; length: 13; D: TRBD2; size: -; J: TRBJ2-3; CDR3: CVSSLVLAGTQYF; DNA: TGTGTCAGCAGTTTAGTCCTAGCGGGTACGCAGTATTTT
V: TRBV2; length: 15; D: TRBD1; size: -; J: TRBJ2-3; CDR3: CASRVQGTRTDTQYF; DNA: TGTGCCAGCAGGGTACAGGGGACGCGGACAGATACGCAGTATTTT
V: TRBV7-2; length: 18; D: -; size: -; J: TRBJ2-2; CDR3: CASSSGRGGGSVTGELFF; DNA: TGTGCCAGCAGCTCGGGCCGTGGGGGCGGGAGTGTCACCGGGGAGCTGTTTTTT
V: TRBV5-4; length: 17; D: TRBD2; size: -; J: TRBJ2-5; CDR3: CASSLGGVAGRQETQYF; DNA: TGTGCCAGCAGCTTGGGAGGGGTAGCGGGGCGCCAAGAGACCCAGTACTTC
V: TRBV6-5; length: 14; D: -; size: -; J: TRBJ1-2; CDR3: CASSYQRAQGGYTF; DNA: TGTGCCAGCAGTTACCAGAGGGCCCAGGGTGGCTACACCTTC
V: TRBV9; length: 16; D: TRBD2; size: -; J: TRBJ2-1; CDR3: CASSVAWGGSYNEQFF; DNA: TGTGCCAGCAGCGTAGCTTGGGGGGGGTCCTACAATGAGCAGTTCTTC
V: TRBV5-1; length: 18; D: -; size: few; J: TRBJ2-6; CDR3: CASSLRLAGASGANVLTF; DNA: TGCGCCAGCAGCTTGCGCCTAGCTGGGGCCTCTGGGGCCAACGTCCTGACTTTC
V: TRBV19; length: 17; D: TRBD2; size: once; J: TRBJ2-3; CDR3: CASSVPGLGYFSDTQYF; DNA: TGTGCCAGTAGCGTACCGGGACTAGGCTATTTTTCGGATACGCAGTATTTT
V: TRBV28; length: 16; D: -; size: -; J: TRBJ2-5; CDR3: CASSSLSVGRPETQYF; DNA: TGTGCCAGCAGTTCCCTCTCGGTAGGGAGGCCGGAGACCCAGTACTTC
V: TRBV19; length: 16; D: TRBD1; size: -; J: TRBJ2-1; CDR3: CASSTASTGRYNEQFF; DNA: TGTGCCAGTAGTACCGCCTCGACAGGGCGGTACAATGAGCAGTTCTTC